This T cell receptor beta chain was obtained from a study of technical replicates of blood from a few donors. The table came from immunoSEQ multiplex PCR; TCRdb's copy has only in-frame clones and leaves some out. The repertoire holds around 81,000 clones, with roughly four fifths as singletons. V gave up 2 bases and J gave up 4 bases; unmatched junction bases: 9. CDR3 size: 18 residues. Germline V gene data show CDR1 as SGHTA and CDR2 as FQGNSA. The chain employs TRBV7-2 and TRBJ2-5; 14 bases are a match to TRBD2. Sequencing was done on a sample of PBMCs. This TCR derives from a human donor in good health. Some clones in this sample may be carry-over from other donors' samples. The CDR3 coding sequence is TGTGCCAGCAGCTTAAGATTGGGACTAGCGGGAGTTAGAGAGACCCAGTACTTC. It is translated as CASSLRLGLAGVRETQYF.